A selection of T cell receptor beta chains follows, all from one sample in a study of identifying expanded T cells in peripheral blood. Generated by immunoSEQ multiplex PCR, the TCRdb table keeps only in-frame clones and is missing some. Altogether roughly 100,000 clones are present, around 85% being singletons, with the ten largest covering roughly a sixth. Sample: blood. These receptors were taken from a person aged 18 to 70 in good health. CDR3s include the opening cysteine and the closing phenylalanine or tryptophan. D genes are given only for firm matches. The size entry is marked missing in some rows and otherwise reads once, few, many or a size class.

TRBJ2-3,NA,TRBD2,TRBV9,TGTGCCAGCAGCGTAGGAGCGGGGGGGCTCACAGATACGCAGTATTTT,CASSVGAGGLTDTQYF
TRBJ1-1,NA,TRBD1,TRBV5-6,TGTGCCAGCAGCGGAGTCAGGGGGCGCGGAAACACTGAAGCTTTCTTT,CASSGVRGRGNTEAFF
TRBJ1-5,NA,NA,TRBV6-5,TGTGCCAGCAGTTTGGGCAGAAATCAGCCCCAGCATTTT,CASSLGRNQPQHF
TRBJ2-3,NA,NA,TRBV7-7,TGTGCCAGCAGCCAACAGCGCGGGGTGGGAAATACGCAGTATTTT,CASSQQRGVGNTQYF
TRBJ1-5,NA,NA,TRBV7-8,TGTGCCAGCAGCTTAATACGTACAGCTAGCAATCAGCCCCAGCATTTT,CASSLIRTASNQPQHF
TRBJ1-1,NA,NA,TRBV7-2,TGTGCCAGCAGCTTCCGGGGCGGGACTGAAGCTTTCTTT,CASSFRGGTEAFF
TRBJ2-1,NA,NA,TRBV7-8,TGTGCCAGCAGCCCACTGGGTGGCAACGACAATGAGCAGTTCTTC,CASSPLGGNDNEQFF
TRBJ1-1,NA,TRBD1,TRBV11-2,TGTGCCAGCAGCCGAGGGACAGCCATACTAATGAACACTGAAGCTTTCTTT,CASSRGTAILMNTEAFF
TRBJ1-4,NA,TRBD1,TRBV5-1,TGCGCCAGCAGCCCACAGGGGGCGAATGAAAAACTGTTTTTT,CASSPQGANEKLFF
TRBJ1-4,NA,NA,TRBV7-9,TGTGCCAGCAGCTTATCGATGTCAGGGGAAGAAAAACTGTTTTTT,CASSLSMSGEEKLFF
TRBJ1-6,few,TRBD1,TRBV28,TGTGCCAGCAGTCGACAGGGAAGGAATTCACCCCTCCACTTT,CASSRQGRNSPLHF
TRBJ1-1,NA,NA,TRBV19,TGTGCCAGTAGTATAAGGCAGGGGACCCTGAACACTGAAGCTTTCTTT,CASSIRQGTLNTEAFF
TRBJ1-2,NA,NA,TRBV5-1,TGCGCCAGCAGCTTGAGTCAGGGTAGTGGCTATGGCTACACCTTC,CASSLSQGSGYGYTF
TRBJ1-1,NA,NA,TRBV7-8,TGTGCCAGCAGCGACCACCAGGGGACTGAAGCTTTCTTT,CASSDHQGTEAFF
TRBJ1-2,once,NA,TRBV2,TGTGCCAGCAGTGAAGGTTCGGGACACCCCTATGGCTACACCTTC,CASSEGSGHPYGYTF
TRBJ1-1,NA,NA,TRBV13,TGTGCCAGCAGCTTAGGGGCAGGGAGGGAAGCTTTCTTT,CASSLGAGREAFF
TRBJ2-7,once,TRBD2,TRBV27,TGTGCCAGCAGTTCGCTAGCGGGGGGTACTTACGAGCAGTACTTC,CASSSLAGGTYEQYF
TRBJ2-7,NA,NA,TRBV5-6,TGTGCCAGCAGCACAAGGGGGAACTACGAGCAGTACTTC,CASSTRGNYEQYF
TRBJ2-7,NA,TRBD1,TRBV2,TGTGCCAGCAATCCGGGACAGGGGGCCTACGAGCAGTACTTC,CASNPGQGAYEQYF
TRBJ2-7,NA,TRBD1,TRBV7-9,TGTGCCAGCACCGGCCCGGGGACAGGGGTCTACGAGCAGTACTTC,CASTGPGTGVYEQYF
TRBJ2-5,NA,TRBD2,TRBV5-6,TGTGCCAGCAGCTTGGGTGCGGGAGCCCCCAAGACCCAGTACTTC,CASSLGAGAPKTQYF
TRBJ2-1,NA,NA,TRBV7-2,TGTGCCAGCAGCTCCAGGGGCAATGAGCAGTTCTTC,CASSSRGNEQFF
TRBJ1-2,NA,NA,TRBV4-1,TGCGCCAGCAGTCCGGAGGGGCGCCAGGCGCACACTAACTATGGCTACACCTTC,CASSPEGRQAHTNYGYTF
TRBJ2-3,NA,NA,TRBV7-2,TGTGCCAGCAGCTCCCTCCCGGGGGGCGTCGGGGATACGCAGTATTTT,CASSSLPGGVGDTQYF
TRBJ2-6,once,NA,TRBV29-1,TGCAGCGTTGAAGATTTTACAGGGAATGGGGCCAACGTCCTGACTTTC,CSVEDFTGNGANVLTF
TRBJ1-3,NA,NA,TRBV7-2,TGTGCCAGCAGCTTAGCGGGAGTCGGCAGTGGAAACACCATATATTTT,CASSLAGVGSGNTIYF
TRBJ2-3,NA,TRBD2,TRBV5-1,TGCGCCAGCAGCATGACCGGGACTAGTAGAGATACGCAGTATTTT,CASSMTGTSRDTQYF
TRBJ2-7,NA,NA,TRBV6-5,TGTGCCACCCGGACAGTTTACGAGCAGTACTTC,CATRTVYEQYF
TRBJ1-4,NA,TRBD1,TRBV2,TGTGCCAGCAGGGACAGGACAGGACGGGAAAAACTGTTTTTT,CASRDRTGREKLFF
TRBJ1-2,NA,TRBD1,TRBV18,TGTGCCAGCTCACCCATCCCTTACGGGACAGGAAACTATGGCTACACCTTC,CASSPIPYGTGNYGYTF
TRBJ1-5,NA,NA,TRBV7-9,TGTGCCAGCAGCTTTTTTCCGGGCAATCAGCCCCAGCATTTT,CASSFFPGNQPQHF
TRBJ2-7,NA,TRBD2,TRBV19,TGTGCCAGTAGTGCATATGTGGGAGGGGACTACGAGCAGTACTTC,CASSAYVGGDYEQYF
TRBJ1-1,NA,NA,TRBV29-1,TGCAGCGTTGTAGTGATGAACACTGAAGCTTTCTTT,CSVVVMNTEAFF